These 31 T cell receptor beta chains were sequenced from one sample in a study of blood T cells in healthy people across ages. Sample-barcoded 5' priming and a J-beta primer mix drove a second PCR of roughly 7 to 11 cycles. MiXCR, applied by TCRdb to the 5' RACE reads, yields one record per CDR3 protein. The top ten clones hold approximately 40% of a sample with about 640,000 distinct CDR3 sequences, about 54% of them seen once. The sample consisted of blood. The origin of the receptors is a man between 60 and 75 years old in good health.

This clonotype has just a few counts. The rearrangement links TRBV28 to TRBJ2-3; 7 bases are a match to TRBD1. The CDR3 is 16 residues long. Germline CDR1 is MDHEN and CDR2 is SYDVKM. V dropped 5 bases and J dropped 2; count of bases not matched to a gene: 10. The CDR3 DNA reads TGTGCCAGCAGTGGTATTCTGGGACAGTTCACAGATACGCAGTATTTT. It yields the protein CASSGILGQFTDTQYF.

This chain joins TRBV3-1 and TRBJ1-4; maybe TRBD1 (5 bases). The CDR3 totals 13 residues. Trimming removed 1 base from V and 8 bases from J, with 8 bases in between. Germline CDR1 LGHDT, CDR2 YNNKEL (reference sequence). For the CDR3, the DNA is TGTGCCAGCAGCCAAGGGGGGGTCGAAAAACTGTTTTTT. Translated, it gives CASSQGGVEKLFF.

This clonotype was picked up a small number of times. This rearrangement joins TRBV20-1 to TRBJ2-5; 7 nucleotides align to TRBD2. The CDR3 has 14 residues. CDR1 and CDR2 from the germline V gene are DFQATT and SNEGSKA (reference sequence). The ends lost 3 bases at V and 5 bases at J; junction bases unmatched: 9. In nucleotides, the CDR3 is TGCAGTGCTAGGAATCCGGGAGGTTTTGAGACCCAGTACTTC. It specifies CSARNPGGFETQYF.

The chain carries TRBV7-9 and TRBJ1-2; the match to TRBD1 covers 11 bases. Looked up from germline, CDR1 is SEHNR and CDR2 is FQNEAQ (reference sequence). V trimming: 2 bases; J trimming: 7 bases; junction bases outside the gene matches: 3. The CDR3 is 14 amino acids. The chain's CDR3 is CASSLTGQGAGYTF. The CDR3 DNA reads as TGTGCCAGCAGCTTAACTGGACAGGGGGCTGGCTACACCTTC. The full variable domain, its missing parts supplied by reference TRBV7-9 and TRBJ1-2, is DTGVSQNPRHKITKRGQNVTFRCDPISEHNRLYWYRQTLGQGPEFLTYFQNEAQLEKSRLLSDRFSAERPKGSFSTLEIQRTEQGDSAMYLCASSLTGQGAGYTFGSGTRLTVV.

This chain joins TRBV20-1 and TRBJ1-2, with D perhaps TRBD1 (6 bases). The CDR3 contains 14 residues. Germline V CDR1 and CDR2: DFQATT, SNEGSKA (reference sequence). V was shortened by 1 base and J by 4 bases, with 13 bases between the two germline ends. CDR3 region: CSARGADRFYGYTF. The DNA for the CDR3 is TGCAGTGCTAGAGGAGCGGACAGATTCTATGGCTACACCTTC.

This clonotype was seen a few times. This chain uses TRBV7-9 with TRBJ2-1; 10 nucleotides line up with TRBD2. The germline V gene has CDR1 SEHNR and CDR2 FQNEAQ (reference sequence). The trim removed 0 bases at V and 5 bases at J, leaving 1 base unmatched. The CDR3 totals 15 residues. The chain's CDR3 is CASSLAAGGNNEQFF. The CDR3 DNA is TGTGCCAGCAGCTTAGCAGCGGGGGGGAACAATGAGCAGTTCTTC. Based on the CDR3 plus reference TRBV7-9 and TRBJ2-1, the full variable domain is DTGVSQNPRHKITKRGQNVTFRCDPISEHNRLYWYRQTLGQGPEFLTYFQNEAQLEKSRLLSDRFSAERPKGSFSTLEIQRTEQGDSAMYLCASSLAAGGNNEQFFGPGTRLTVL.

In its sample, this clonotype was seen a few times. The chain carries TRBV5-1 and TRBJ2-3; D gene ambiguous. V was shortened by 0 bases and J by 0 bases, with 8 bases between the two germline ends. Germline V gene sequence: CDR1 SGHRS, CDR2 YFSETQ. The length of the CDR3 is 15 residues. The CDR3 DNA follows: TGCGCCAGCAGCTTGGGGGCAGCTAGCACAGATACGCAGTATTTT. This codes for CASSLGAASTDTQYF.

The CDR3 sequence is CASSLRTGGSNQPQHF. CDR3 nucleotide sequence: TGTGCCAGCAGCCTAAGGACAGGTGGGTCTAATCAGCCCCAGCATTTT. V and J are TRBV7-2 and TRBJ1-5, with 7 bases lining up with TRBD1. Germline V gene lookup returns CDR1 SGHTA and CDR2 FQGNSA. This CDR3 spans 16 amino acids. V was clipped by 5 bases and J by 4 bases; unmatched bases: 11.

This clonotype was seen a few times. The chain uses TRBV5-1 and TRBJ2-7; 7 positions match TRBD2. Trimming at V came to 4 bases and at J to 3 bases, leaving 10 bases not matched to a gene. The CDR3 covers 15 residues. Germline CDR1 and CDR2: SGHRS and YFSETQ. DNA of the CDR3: TGCGCCAGCAGCCCGAATAGCGGGTTCATCTACGAGCAGTACTTC. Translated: CASSPNSGFIYEQYF.

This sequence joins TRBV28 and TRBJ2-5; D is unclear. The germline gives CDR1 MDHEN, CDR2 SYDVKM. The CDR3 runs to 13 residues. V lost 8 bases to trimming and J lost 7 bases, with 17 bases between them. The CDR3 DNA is TGTGCCAGCGGGTCCCCCTCAACACGGACCCAGTACTTC. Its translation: CASGSPSTRTQYF.

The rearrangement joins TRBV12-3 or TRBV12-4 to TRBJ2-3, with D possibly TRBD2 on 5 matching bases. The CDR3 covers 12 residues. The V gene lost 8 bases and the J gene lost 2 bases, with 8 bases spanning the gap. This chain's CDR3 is CASGRDTDTQYF. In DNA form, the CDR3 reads TGTGCCAGCGGACGGGACACAGATACGCAGTATTTT.

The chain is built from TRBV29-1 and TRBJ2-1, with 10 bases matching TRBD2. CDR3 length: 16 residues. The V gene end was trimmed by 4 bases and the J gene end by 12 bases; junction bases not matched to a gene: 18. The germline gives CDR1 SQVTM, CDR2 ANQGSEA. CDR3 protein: CSVGFRTASGGSGQFF. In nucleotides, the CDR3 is TGCAGCGTTGGGTTTCGCACGGCTAGCGGGGGTTCGGGGCAGTTCTTC.

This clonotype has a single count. The CDR3, as DNA: TGCGCCAGCAGTCGGAATAGCGGGGAACAAGAGACCCAGTACTTC. It encodes CASSRNSGEQETQYF. The gene calls are TRBV5-1 and TRBJ2-5; 8 bases align to TRBD2. Germline assignment: CDR1 SGHRS and CDR2 YFSETQ. V trimming: 5 bases; J trimming: 2 bases; junction bases outside the gene matches: 8. This CDR3 is built from 15 residues.

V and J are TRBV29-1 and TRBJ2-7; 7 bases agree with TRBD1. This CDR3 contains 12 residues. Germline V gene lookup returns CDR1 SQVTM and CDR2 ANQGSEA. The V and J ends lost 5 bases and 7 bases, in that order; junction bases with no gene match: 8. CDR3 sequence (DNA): TGCAGCGTTAGGCGGGCAGGGGGAGAGCAGTACTTC. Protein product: CSVRRAGGEQYF.

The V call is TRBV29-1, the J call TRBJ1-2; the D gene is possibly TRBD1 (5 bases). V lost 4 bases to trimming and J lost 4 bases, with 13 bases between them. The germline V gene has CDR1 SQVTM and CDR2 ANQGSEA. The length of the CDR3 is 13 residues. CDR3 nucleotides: TGCAGCGTTGGCCGGGGACGCTCCTATGGCTACACCTTC. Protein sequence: CSVGRGRSYGYTF.

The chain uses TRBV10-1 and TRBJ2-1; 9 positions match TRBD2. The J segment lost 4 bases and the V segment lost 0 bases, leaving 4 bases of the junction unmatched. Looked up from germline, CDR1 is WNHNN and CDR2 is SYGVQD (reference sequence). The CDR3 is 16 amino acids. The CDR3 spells CASSESASGMYNEQFF. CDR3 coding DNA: TGCGCCAGCAGTGAGTCGGCTAGCGGGATGTACAATGAGCAGTTCTTC.

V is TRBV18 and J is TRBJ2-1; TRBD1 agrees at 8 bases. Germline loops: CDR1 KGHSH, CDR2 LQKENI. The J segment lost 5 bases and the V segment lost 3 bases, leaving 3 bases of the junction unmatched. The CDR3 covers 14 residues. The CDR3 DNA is TGTGCCAGCTCACCGCTGACAGGGGACAATGAGCAGTTCTTC. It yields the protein CASSPLTGDNEQFF.

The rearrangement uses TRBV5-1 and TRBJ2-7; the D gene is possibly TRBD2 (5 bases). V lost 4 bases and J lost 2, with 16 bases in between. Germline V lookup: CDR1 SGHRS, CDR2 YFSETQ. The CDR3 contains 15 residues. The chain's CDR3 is CASSPRTSVTYEQYF. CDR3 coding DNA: TGCGCCAGCAGCCCGAGGACTTCGGTAACCTACGAGCAGTACTTC.

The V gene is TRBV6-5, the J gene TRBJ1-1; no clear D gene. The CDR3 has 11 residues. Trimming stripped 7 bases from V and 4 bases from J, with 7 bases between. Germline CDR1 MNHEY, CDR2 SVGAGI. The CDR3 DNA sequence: TGTGCCAGCAAGACGACCACTGAAGCTTTCTTT. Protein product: CASKTTTEAFF.

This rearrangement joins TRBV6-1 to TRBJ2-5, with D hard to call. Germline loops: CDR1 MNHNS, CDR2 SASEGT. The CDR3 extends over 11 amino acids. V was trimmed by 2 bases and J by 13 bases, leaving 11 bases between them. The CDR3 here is CASSELGFLYF. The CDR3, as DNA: TGTGCCAGCAGTGAATTAGGCTTCCTGTACTTC.

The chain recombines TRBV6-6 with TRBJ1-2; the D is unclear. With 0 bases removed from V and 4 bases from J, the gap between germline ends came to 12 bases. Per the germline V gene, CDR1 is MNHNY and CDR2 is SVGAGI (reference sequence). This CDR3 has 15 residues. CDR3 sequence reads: CASSYSKEGFYGYTF. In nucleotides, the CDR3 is TGTGCCAGCAGTTACTCGAAGGAAGGGTTCTATGGCTACACCTTC.

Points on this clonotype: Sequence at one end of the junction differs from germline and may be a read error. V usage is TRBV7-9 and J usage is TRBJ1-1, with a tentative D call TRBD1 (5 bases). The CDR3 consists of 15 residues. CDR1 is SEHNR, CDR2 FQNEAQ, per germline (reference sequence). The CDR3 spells CASSPPWGGSTGAFF. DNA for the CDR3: TGTGCCAGCAGCCCGCCTTGGGGGGGGAGCACTGGAGCTTTCTTT. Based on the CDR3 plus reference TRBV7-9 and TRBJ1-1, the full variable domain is DTGVSQNPRHKITKRGQNVTFRCDPISEHNRLYWYRQTLGQGPEFLTYFQNEAQLEKSRLLSDRFSAERPKGSFSTLEIQRTEQGDSAMYLCASSPPWGGSTGAFFGQGTRLTVV.

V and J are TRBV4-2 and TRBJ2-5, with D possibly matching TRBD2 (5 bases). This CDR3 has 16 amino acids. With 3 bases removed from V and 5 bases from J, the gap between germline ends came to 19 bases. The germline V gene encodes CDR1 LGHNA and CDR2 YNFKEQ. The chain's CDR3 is CASSHYGWRRRETQYF. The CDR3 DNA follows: TGTGCCAGCAGCCATTACGGGTGGAGGAGGAGGGAGACCCAGTACTTC.

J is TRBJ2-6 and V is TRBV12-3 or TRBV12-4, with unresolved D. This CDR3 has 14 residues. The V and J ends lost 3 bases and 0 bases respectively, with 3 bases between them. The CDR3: CASSFLSGANVLTF. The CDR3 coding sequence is TGTGCCAGCAGTTTTCTCTCTGGGGCCAACGTCCTGACTTTC.

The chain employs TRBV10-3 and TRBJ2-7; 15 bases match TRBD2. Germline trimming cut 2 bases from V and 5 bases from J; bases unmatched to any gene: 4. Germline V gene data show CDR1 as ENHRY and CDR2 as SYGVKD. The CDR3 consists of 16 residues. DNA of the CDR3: TGTGCCATCAGTGAGACGGGACTAGCGGGGGGTAACGAGCAGTACTTC. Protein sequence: CAISETGLAGGNEQYF.

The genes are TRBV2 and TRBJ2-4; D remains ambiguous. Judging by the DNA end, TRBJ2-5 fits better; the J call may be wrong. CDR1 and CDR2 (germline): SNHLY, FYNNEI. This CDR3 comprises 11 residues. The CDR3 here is CASTGKETQYF. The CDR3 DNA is TGTGCCAGCACGGGTAAAGAGACCCAGTACTTC.

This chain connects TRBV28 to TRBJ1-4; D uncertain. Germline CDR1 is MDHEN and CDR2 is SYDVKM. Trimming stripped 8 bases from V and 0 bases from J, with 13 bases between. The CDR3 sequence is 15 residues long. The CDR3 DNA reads TGTGCCAGCGTAGCCCCGGGCGCAACTAATGAAAAACTGTTTTTT. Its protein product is CASVAPGATNEKLFF.

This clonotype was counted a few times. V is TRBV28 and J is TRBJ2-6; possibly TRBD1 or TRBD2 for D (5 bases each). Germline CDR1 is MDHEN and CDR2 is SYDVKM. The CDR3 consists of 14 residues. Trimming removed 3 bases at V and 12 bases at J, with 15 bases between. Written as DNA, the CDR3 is TGTGCCAGCAGTTTTCCTGAGGGACCCGGCGTCCTGACTTTC. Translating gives CASSFPEGPGVLTF.

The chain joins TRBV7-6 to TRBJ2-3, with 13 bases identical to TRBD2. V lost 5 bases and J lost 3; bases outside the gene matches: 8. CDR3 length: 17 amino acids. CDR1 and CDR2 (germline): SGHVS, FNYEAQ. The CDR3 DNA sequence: TGTGCCAGCAGCCATGGACTAGCGGGGGATACGACAGATACGCAGTATTTT. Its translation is CASSHGLAGDTTDTQYF.

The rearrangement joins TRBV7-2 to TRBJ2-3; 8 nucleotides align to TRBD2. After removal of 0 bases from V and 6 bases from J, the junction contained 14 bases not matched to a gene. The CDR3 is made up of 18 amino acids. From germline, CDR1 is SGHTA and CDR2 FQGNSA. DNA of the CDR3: TGTGCCAGCAGCTTAGCTTTGAGGTTTCGGGGGGGAGGGGATACGCAGTATTTT. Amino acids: CASSLALRFRGGGDTQYF.

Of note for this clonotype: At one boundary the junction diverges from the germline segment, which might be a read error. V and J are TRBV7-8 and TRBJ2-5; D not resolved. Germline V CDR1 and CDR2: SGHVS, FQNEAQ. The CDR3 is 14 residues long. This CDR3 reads CASSLAPALETQDF. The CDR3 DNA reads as TGTGCCAGCAGCTTAGCCCCAGCTTTAGAGACCCAGGACTTC.